This TCR beta chain was observed in a study of Graves' ophthalmopathy and Graves' hyperthyroidism. Across the whole study: The study drew peripheral blood at initial diagnosis, before any treatment. Findings of the study overall: A 13-signature model separated ophthalmopathy from stable hyperthyroidism, reaching 85% to 90% sensitivity and roughly 84% specificity cross-validated. Most thyroid-expanded clonotypes exceeding 0.001 frequency were also found in blood.

The authors amplified TCR beta CDR3 regions from RNA transcripts. HTBI primers were employed in first-round RT-PCR, then a second-round multiplex PCR followed. MiXCR, applied by TCRdb to the multiplex PCR reads, yields one record per CDR3 protein. The sample includes over 450,000 distinct CDR3 sequences, approximately 14% of them seen just once. The CDR3 covers 14 residues. The germline V gene has CDR1 SGHVS and CDR2 FQNEAQ. Concerning this clonotype: Antigen specificity is unknown. A junction boundary mismatches the germline segment, possibly from a read error.

The origin of this receptor is a woman aged 25 to 39 with Graves' ophthalmopathy. The sample taken for sequencing was blood. The chain links TRBV7-8 to TRBJ1-1; D gene ambiguous. The DNA for the CDR3 is TGTGCCAGCTTAGGGTTCAGGACGAACACTGAAGCTTGCTTT. Its protein is CASLGFRTNTEACF. Filled out from reference TRBV7-8 and TRBJ1-1, the complete variable domain reads GAGVSQSPRYKVAKRGQDVALRCDPISGHVSLFWYQQALGQGPEFLTYFQNEAQLDKSGLPSDRFFAERPEGSVSTLKIQRTQQEDSAVYLCASLGFRTNTEACFGQGTRLTVV.